A single sample is the source of the 23 T cell receptor beta chains below, sequenced in a study of glioma-infiltrating T cells after dendritic cell vaccination. Using immunoSEQ multiplex PCR, the repertoire was profiled, and TCRdb retains in-frame clones only, with some absent. The sample has roughly 52,000 clones; 85% are singletons. This specimen consisted of blood, obtained before dendritic cell vaccination. All receptors come from a human donor with glioblastoma.

V gene TRBV7-9 combines with J gene TRBJ2-2; 10 bases are a match to TRBD2. Germline V CDR1 and CDR2: SEHNR, FQNEAQ (reference sequence). V trimming: 5 bases; J trimming: 5 bases; junction bases outside the gene matches: 8. The CDR3 runs to 16 residues. The CDR3 DNA reads as TGTGCCAGCAGCCACCTAGCGGGAGTGGGTACCGGGGAGCTGTTTTTT. The encoded protein is CASSHLAGVGTGELFF.

For this clone: The sample contains more than one DNA sequence encoding this CDR3. The chain joins TRBV7-2 to TRBJ2-1; TRBD2 agrees at 10 bases. With V trimmed by 2 bases and J by 4 bases, 2 bases remained unmatched. The germline V gene encodes CDR1 SGHTA and CDR2 FQGNSA. The CDR3 is 15 amino acids. CDR3 DNA: TGTGCCAGCAGCTTAACTAGCGGGACTTACAATGAGCAGTTCTTC. It is translated as CASSLTSGTYNEQFF.

The chain employs TRBV5-4 and TRBJ2-2; D is unclear. The CDR3 contains 14 residues. Germline V gene lookup returns CDR1 SGHNT and CDR2 YYREEE (reference sequence). Trimming stripped 4 bases from V and 3 bases from J, with 10 bases between. In nucleotides, the CDR3 is TGTGCCAGCAGCCCCGACTCATACACCGGGGAGCTGTTTTTT. Protein product: CASSPDSYTGELFF.

A remark on this clone: In the same sample, other DNA sequences code for this CDR3. This sequence joins TRBV11-2 and TRBJ1-1; 10 bases are a match to TRBD1. Germline V CDR1 and CDR2: SGHAT, FQNNGV. The CDR3 is 16 amino acids. Trimming took 5 bases from V and 5 from J; bases not matched to a gene: 11. CDR3 residues: CASSHDRGREWTEAFF. The DNA for the CDR3 is TGTGCCAGCAGCCACGACAGGGGGCGCGAGTGGACTGAAGCTTTCTTT.

The chain links TRBV29-1 to TRBJ2-5, with TRBD2 as a possible D gene (8 bases). The CDR3 extends over 13 amino acids. The germline V gene encodes CDR1 SQVTM and CDR2 ANQGSEA. Deletions cut 6 bases from V and 2 bases from J, with 13 bases between. As DNA, the CDR3 is TGCAGCGTCGCGGGGGGACAGCAAGAGACCCAGTACTTC. Translation: CSVAGGQQETQYF.

CDR3 in amino acids: CASSMGVVDTQYF. CDR3 sequence (DNA): TGTGCCAGTAGTATGGGAGTGGTTGATACGCAGTATTTT. The V call is TRBV19, the J call TRBJ2-3, with a tentative D call TRBD2 (5 bases). V lost 3 bases and J lost 6, with 10 bases in between. The germline gives CDR1 LNHDA, CDR2 SQIVND (reference sequence). This CDR3 comprises 13 residues.

The genes are TRBV5-1 and TRBJ1-1, with D hard to call. Trimming stripped 0 bases from V and 1 base from J, with 7 bases between. Germline CDR1 and CDR2: SGHRS and YFSETQ. The CDR3 contains 14 residues. This CDR3 is CASSLAARNTEAFF. CDR3 nucleotides: TGCGCCAGCAGCTTGGCCGCCAGGAACACTGAAGCTTTCTTT.

This clone showed up just once. The chain couples TRBV6-6 to TRBJ2-7, with a possible D match to TRBD1 (6 bases). V lost 6 bases and J 7 bases, leaving 10 bases between the germline ends. From germline, CDR1 is MNHNY and CDR2 SVGAGI (reference sequence). The CDR3 sequence is 11 residues long. As DNA, the CDR3 is TGTGCCAGCAGAAGAGACAGGGAGCAGTACTTC. This codes for CASRRDREQYF.

V gene TRBV7-9 combines with J gene TRBJ2-7; D may be TRBD1 (7 bases). V lost 5 bases and J lost 2, with 16 bases in between. In germline, CDR1 is SEHNR, CDR2 FQNEAQ (reference sequence). This CDR3 contains 15 residues. The CDR3 sequence is CASSQEGARTYEQYF. As DNA, the CDR3 is TGTGCCAGCAGCCAGGAGGGGGCTAGAACCTACGAGCAGTACTTC.

The chain has TRBV6-4 and TRBJ1-2; TRBD1 matches 8 bases. Germline CDR1 is MRHNA and CDR2 is SNTAGT. Trimming cost V 9 bases and J 4 bases; bases outside gene matches: 10. The CDR3 loop spans 14 amino acids. Here the CDR3 DNA reads TGTGCCAGTAGGGGCAGGGGGCGGGCCTATGGCTACACCTTC. Its translation: CASRGRGRAYGYTF.

The rearrangement joins TRBV5-1 to TRBJ1-1; a possible D gene is TRBD1 (6 bases). V was cut by 2 bases and J by 3 bases, with 20 bases left in between. This CDR3 is 17 amino acids long. Per the germline V gene, CDR1 is SGHRS and CDR2 is YFSETQ. The CDR3 loop is CASSFVLGWGQHTEAFF. In nucleotides, the CDR3 is TGCGCCAGCAGCTTCGTACTAGGTTGGGGACAACACACTGAAGCTTTCTTT.

This chain links TRBV7-9 with TRBJ1-4, with D possibly matching TRBD1 (5 bases). The CDR3 is made up of 16 amino acids. Trimming stripped 4 bases from V and 6 bases from J, with 18 bases between. CDR1 is SEHNR, CDR2 FQNEAQ, per germline (reference sequence). The CDR3 DNA is TGTGCCAGCAGCTCGCAAAATATGGCAGGGTATGAAAAACTGTTTTTT. This codes for CASSSQNMAGYEKLFF.

The chain has TRBV19 and TRBJ1-2; the D gene is possibly TRBD1 (6 bases). CDR3 length equals 14 residues. Deletions cut 0 bases from V and 7 bases from J, with 12 bases between. Germline CDR1 reads LNHDA; CDR2 reads SQIVND (reference sequence). The DNA of the CDR3 is TGTGCCAGTAGTATAGAGCGGTCAGGGGTTGGCTACACCTTC. Protein product: CASSIERSGVGYTF.

This clone was counted a single time. This chain connects TRBV6-5 to TRBJ2-3, with TRBD1 as a possible D gene (5 bases). The CDR3 loop spans 13 amino acids. Germline CDR1 MNHEY, CDR2 SVGAGI. Deletions cut 5 bases from V and 6 bases from J, with 12 bases between. The CDR3 protein is CASSPRVGDTQYF. The CDR3 DNA sequence: TGTGCCAGCAGTCCCAGGGTCGGGGATACGCAGTATTTT.

The chain has TRBV5-1 and TRBJ1-2; D is possibly TRBD1 (5 bases). This CDR3 is built from 13 residues. The V gene's germline CDR1 is SGHRS and CDR2 YFSETQ. V lost 3 bases and J 6 bases, leaving 12 bases between the germline ends. CDR3: CASSSQGSHGYTF. The CDR3, as DNA: TGCGCCAGCAGCTCGCAGGGTAGCCATGGCTACACCTTC.

This chain connects TRBV19 to TRBJ2-7, with D tentatively TRBD1 (5 bases). The germline gives CDR1 LNHDA, CDR2 SQIVND (reference sequence). CDR3 length: 12 residues. Trimming pared 10 bases from V and 5 bases from J, leaving 15 bases between. CDR3 protein: CAIPPRVHEQYF. As DNA, the CDR3 is TGTGCCATTCCACCCAGGGTCCACGAGCAGTACTTC.

The genes are TRBV7-3 and TRBJ2-7; TRBD2 aligns across 12 bases. After removal of 5 bases from V and 5 bases from J, the junction contained 7 bases not matched to a gene. Germline CDR1 is SGHTA and CDR2 is FQGTGA. The CDR3 is 15 amino acids. The CDR3 loop reads CASSLLAGGSHEQYF. CDR3 nucleotides: TGTGCCAGCAGCCTGCTAGCGGGAGGGTCCCACGAGCAGTACTTC. Supplemented by reference TRBV7-3 and TRBJ2-7, the full variable domain reads GAGVSQTPSNKVTEKGKYVELRCDPISGHTALYWYRQSLGQGPEFLIYFQGTGAADDSGLPNDRFFAVRPEGSVSTLKIQRTERGDSAVYLCASSLLAGGSHEQYFGPGTRLTVT.

In DNA, the CDR3 is TGTGCCAGAAATAGGGGACAGGGGAGAGAAAAACTGTTTTTT. It specifies CARNRGQGREKLFF. The chain carries TRBV19 and TRBJ1-4; TRBD1 matches 10 bases. Germline V gene lookup returns CDR1 LNHDA and CDR2 SQIVND (reference sequence). The CDR3 runs to 14 residues. The ends lost 9 bases at V and 8 bases at J; junction bases unmatched: 9.

The genes are TRBV6-1 and TRBJ2-7; D gene ambiguous. Germline V CDR1 and CDR2: MNHNS, SASEGT. V was clipped by 6 bases and J by 3 bases, with 15 bases between them. The CDR3 sequence is 14 residues long. In DNA, the CDR3 is TGTGCCAGCAGCCGAGGCCTCGGGTTCTACGAGCAGTACTTC. It encodes CASSRGLGFYEQYF.

This chain uses TRBV19 with TRBJ1-2; 9 nucleotides match TRBD1. The V gene's germline CDR1 is LNHDA and CDR2 SQIVND (reference sequence). V gave up 5 bases and J gave up 1 base; unmatched junction bases: 5. The CDR3 is 15 amino acids. The CDR3 reads CASSVQGASNYGYTF. CDR3 DNA sequence: TGTGCCAGTAGTGTACAGGGGGCAAGTAACTATGGCTACACCTTC.

The chain has TRBV7-2 and TRBJ2-7; TRBD1 might be the D (6 bases). Germline V lookup: CDR1 SGHTA, CDR2 FQGNSA. Trimming pared 2 bases from V and 6 bases from J, leaving 14 bases between. The CDR3 loop spans 14 amino acids. CDR3 in amino acids: CASSLHRDGGEQYF. CDR3 nucleotide sequence: TGTGCCAGCAGCTTACACAGGGACGGAGGCGAGCAGTACTTC. Supplemented by reference TRBV7-2 and TRBJ2-7, the full variable domain reads GAGVSQSPSNKVTEKGKDVELRCDPISGHTALYWYRQSLGQGLEFLIYFQGNSAPDKSGLPSDRFSAERTGGSVSTLTIQRTQQEDSAVYLCASSLHRDGGEQYFGPGTRLTVT.

The genes are TRBV21-1 and TRBJ1-5; the table assigns TRBD1, which was not confirmed against the DNA. TRBV21-1 is a listed pseudogene. This CDR3 contains 12 residues. The CDR3 bases are TGTGCCAGCATCTACAGGGATCAGCCCCAGCATTTT. Its translation is CASIYRDQPQHF.

This clone has a single count. V and J are TRBV12-5 and TRBJ2-5; D perhaps matches TRBD1 (5 bases). Germline CDR1 reads LGHNT; CDR2 reads FRNRAP. Trimming removed 2 bases at V and 2 bases at J, with 12 bases between. The CDR3 consists of 15 residues. Written as DNA, the CDR3 is TGTGCTAGTGGTTTGACCCCTGACAGACAAGAGACCCAGTACTTC. Translating it yields CASGLTPDRQETQYF.